Listed here are 23 T cell receptor beta chains from one sample, sequenced in a study of post-analysis software for immune sequencing data. Their cognate antigens are unknown. General study results and limits: In patients, about 5 TRBV segments were more frequent than in controls, with TRBV5-6, TRBV5-1 and TRBV20-1 among them.

Incorporated into the TCR beta cDNA libraries were unique molecular identifiers, which served to reduce PCR and sequencing biases. A single record per CDR3 protein comes from TCRdb applying MiXCR to the PCR reads. This sample has fewer than 600,000 distinct CDR3 sequences, with under 55% found just once. Sequences were obtained from blood. Receptors were obtained from a girl aged 5 to 17 with multiple sclerosis.

This clonotype was seen repeatedly, ten times or more. The J gene is TRBJ2-1, the V gene TRBV12-3 or TRBV12-4; TRBD2 aligns across 7 bases. Losses at the gene ends were 4 bases for V and 9 bases for J; bases not matched to a gene: 6. The CDR3 length is 13 residues. CDR3 residues: CASSWGGVTEQFF. The CDR3 DNA reads as TGTGCCAGCAGTTGGGGGGGAGTGACTGAGCAGTTCTTC.

In nucleotides, the CDR3 is TGCAGTGCTAGAGATGGGACTAGCGGCTCTCGTGAGCAGTACTTC. Translation gives CSARDGTSGSREQYF. This chain connects TRBV20-1 to TRBJ2-5, with TRBD2 identical over 11 bases. The junction had 11 bases not matched to a gene; V was cut back by 0 bases and J by 11 bases. Germline V gene data show CDR1 as DFQATT and CDR2 as SNEGSKA (reference sequence). CDR3 length equals 15 residues.

This chain connects TRBV28 to TRBJ2-7; 10 bases fit TRBD2. The CDR3 loop spans 16 amino acids. The trim removed 3 bases at V and 5 bases at J, leaving 10 bases unmatched. Germline V CDR1 and CDR2: MDHEN, SYDVKM. The CDR3 nucleotides read TGTGCCAGCAGTTTCGTGGCTAGCGGGAGTAACAACGAGCAGTACTTC. It translates to CASSFVASGSNNEQYF.

With regard to this clonotype: The junction departs from germline at one end; a sequencing error may be responsible. This chain uses TRBV28 with TRBJ2-1; maybe TRBD1 (6 bases). CDR1 and CDR2 (germline): MDHEN, SYDVKM. This CDR3 region has 14 residues. Here the CDR3 DNA reads TGTGCCGGCAGTTTAGGGACATACTCTAATGAGCAGTTCTTC. It codes for CAGSLGTYSNEQFF.

The chain is built from TRBV6-2 or TRBV6-3 and TRBJ2-1, with TRBD2 matching over 9 bases. The junction had 6 bases not matched to a gene; V was cut back by 7 bases and J by 5 bases. The CDR3 has 14 amino acids. CDR1 and CDR2 (germline): MNHEY, SVGEGT. CDR3 sequence: CASNLAGRDNEQFF. Here the CDR3 DNA reads TGTGCCAGCAATCTAGCGGGAAGGGACAATGAGCAGTTCTTC.

The chain uses TRBV20-1 and TRBJ2-3, with D perhaps given as TRBD1 or TRBD2 (6 bases each). This CDR3 is 15 amino acids long. V lost 6 bases to trimming and J lost 1 base, with 17 bases between them. Germline CDR1 is DFQATT and CDR2 is SNEGSKA (reference sequence). In nucleotides, the CDR3 is TGCAGTGCCACAAAGGGGGGTGGTGGCACAGATACGCAGTATTTT. Translating gives CSATKGGGGTDTQYF.

The V call is TRBV24-1, the J call TRBJ1-2; D not resolved. The germline V gene has CDR1 KGHDR and CDR2 SFDVKD. Trimming took off 3 bases at V and 8 bases at J, with 12 bases between the two ends. This CDR3 spans 13 amino acids. The CDR3 loop is CATSDALGGGYTF. In DNA, the CDR3 is TGTGCCACCAGTGATGCTCTGGGCGGCGGCTACACCTTC.

The V call is TRBV12-3 or TRBV12-4, the J call TRBJ2-1, with D maybe TRBD1 (5 bases). This CDR3 has 16 residues. V was cut by 5 bases and J by 3 bases, with 17 bases left in between. This chain's CDR3 is CASSPRPAGFYNEQFF. The CDR3 DNA follows: TGTGCCAGCAGTCCCAGACCAGCAGGGTTCTACAATGAGCAGTTCTTC.

This clonotype was seen a handful of times. The chain links TRBV5-1 to TRBJ2-5; D unclear. The CDR3 has 16 amino acids. Germline CDR1 and CDR2: SGHRS and YFSETQ. V dropped 0 bases and J dropped 1 base, with 13 bases sitting between them. The CDR3 nucleotides read TGCGCCAGCAGCTTGGGTGATAGTAGTACCCAAGAGACCCAGTACTTC. Amino acid sequence: CASSLGDSSTQETQYF.

The chain uses TRBV9 and TRBJ1-2; D ambiguous. Trimming left V 0 bases short and J 4 bases short, with 13 bases between. The CDR3 has 15 residues. CDR1 and CDR2 (germline): SGDLS, YYNGEE. The CDR3 protein is CASSVGQTLFYGYTF. The CDR3 DNA sequence: TGTGCCAGCAGCGTAGGGCAGACTCTATTCTATGGCTACACCTTC.

The rearrangement links TRBV5-1 to TRBJ1-1; D unclear. Germline V CDR1 and CDR2: SGHRS, YFSETQ. The ends were cut back, 2 bases at V and 1 base at J, with 9 bases in the middle. The CDR3 extends over 14 amino acids. The CDR3 nucleotides read TGCGCCAGCAGCTTCCCGGACGGGAACACTGAAGCTTTCTTT. Its protein product is CASSFPDGNTEAFF.

V gene TRBV12-3 or TRBV12-4 combines with J gene TRBJ2-1; no clear D gene. V lost 7 bases and J lost 5, with 15 bases in between. This CDR3 region has 14 residues. The CDR3 spells CASTQLSPNNEQFF. DNA for the CDR3: TGTGCCAGCACCCAACTCTCCCCTAACAATGAGCAGTTCTTC.

Worth noting for this clonotype: Germline is not matched at one junction end, which may reflect a read error. V is TRBV10-3 and J is TRBJ2-1; D gene ambiguous. Per the germline V gene, CDR1 is ENHRY and CDR2 is SYGVKD. The CDR3 loop spans 12 amino acids. The CDR3 loop is CAISAAYNGQFF. The CDR3 nucleotides are TGTGCCATCAGTGCGGCCTACAATGGGCAGTTCTTC.

V usage is TRBV20-1 and J usage is TRBJ2-7, with D tentatively TRBD1 (5 bases). Trimming cost V 3 bases and J 6 bases, with 18 bases left between them. From germline, CDR1 is DFQATT and CDR2 SNEGSKA (reference sequence). The CDR3 contains 14 residues. CDR3 amino acids: CSARLGRGLGEQYF. As DNA, the CDR3 is TGCAGTGCTAGGCTGGGTAGGGGTTTAGGCGAGCAGTACTTC.

The rearrangement links TRBV3-1 to TRBJ1-1; no firm D call. Trimming cost V 1 base and J 6 bases, with 12 bases left between them. The CDR3 runs to 14 residues. Germline V gives CDR1 LGHDT, CDR2 YNNKEL (reference sequence). The CDR3: CASSQGLAVAEAFF. Written as DNA, the CDR3 is TGTGCCAGCAGCCAAGGCTTAGCCGTCGCTGAAGCTTTCTTT.

The chain couples TRBV10-3 to TRBJ2-3; D may be TRBD2 (6 bases). The CDR3 runs 15 residues. Germline CDR1 is ENHRY and CDR2 is SYGVKD. V lost 4 bases to trimming and J lost 2 bases, with 13 bases between them. This CDR3 is CAISGFGGVTDTQYF. CDR3 DNA sequence: TGTGCCATCAGTGGTTTCGGGGGAGTCACAGATACGCAGTATTTT.

This chain uses TRBV24-1 with TRBJ1-2; possible D gene TRBD1, 5 bases. The CDR3 has 16 amino acids. Looked up from germline, CDR1 is KGHDR and CDR2 is SFDVKD. V lost 5 bases, J lost 3 bases, and 18 bases lay in between. Here the CDR3 reads CATSGINQGLDYGYTF. The CDR3 bases are TGTGCCACCAGTGGGATAAACCAGGGACTCGACTATGGCTACACCTTC.

The chain has TRBV28 and TRBJ1-2; D unclear. Germline V lookup: CDR1 MDHEN, CDR2 SYDVKM. The CDR3 is made up of 14 amino acids. Trimming took off 3 bases at V and 5 bases at J, with 13 bases between the two ends. The chain's CDR3 is CASSFTQRLYGYTF. Written as DNA, the CDR3 is TGTGCCAGCAGTTTTACGCAGCGCCTTTATGGCTACACCTTC.

CDR3 protein: CSARRPGGANVLTF. DNA of the CDR3: TGCAGTGCTAGAAGGCCGGGTGGGGCCAACGTCCTGACTTTC. The chain has TRBV20-1 and TRBJ2-6; no clear D. This CDR3 comprises 14 residues. V lost 2 bases to trimming and J lost 3 bases, with 8 bases between them. Germline lookup yields CDR1 DFQATT and CDR2 SNEGSKA (reference sequence).

The J gene is TRBJ2-6, the V gene TRBV27; no clear D. Germline V gene data show CDR1 as MNHEY and CDR2 as SMNVEV (reference sequence). The length of the CDR3 is 15 residues. Trimming stripped 8 bases from V and 0 bases from J, with 11 bases between. The CDR3 DNA is TGTGCCAGCGCCTCTTACAGCTCTGGGGCCAACGTCCTGACTTTC. Translating gives CASASYSSGANVLTF.

J is TRBJ2-2 and V is TRBV5-1, with 8 bases fitting TRBD1. This CDR3 has 19 residues. Looked up from germline, CDR1 is SGHRS and CDR2 is YFSETQ. With 4 bases clipped from V and 4 bases from J, the junction kept 18 bases outside the gene matches. CDR3 DNA sequence: TGCGCCAGCAGCCCGCTGGGACAGGTCACCAACTCCCCCACCGGGGAGCTGTTTTTT. Protein: CASSPLGQVTNSPTGELFF. The variable domain in full, completed from reference TRBV5-1 and TRBJ2-2, reads KAGVTQTPRYLIKTRGQQVTLSCSPISGHRSVSWYQQTPGQGLQFLFEYFSETQRNKGNFPGRFSGRQFSNSRSEMNVSTLELGDSALYLCASSPLGQVTNSPTGELFFGEGSRLTVL.

The rearrangement links TRBV29-1 to TRBJ2-3, with a weak D call TRBD2 (5 bases). Trimming removed 3 bases at V and 8 bases at J, with 21 bases between. The germline V gene has CDR1 SQVTM and CDR2 ANQGSEA. CDR3 length equals 15 residues. The CDR3 protein is CSVDGGRTATGTQYF. The CDR3 coding sequence is TGCAGCGTTGATGGCGGGCGAACTGCCACGGGTACGCAGTATTTT.

This clonotype turned up a few times. The chain carries TRBV28 and TRBJ2-7, with 11 positions matching TRBD1. CDR3 length equals 15 residues. With 2 bases clipped from V and 7 bases from J, the junction kept 7 bases outside the gene matches. In germline, CDR1 is MDHEN, CDR2 SYDVKM. The CDR3 bases are TGTGCCAGCAGTTTAGGCGGGACAGGGGGGCGGGAGCAGTACTTC. It codes for CASSLGGTGGREQYF. The variable domain in full, completed from reference TRBV28 and TRBJ2-7, reads DVKVTQSSRYLVKRTGEKVFLECVQDMDHENMFWYRQDPGLGLRLIYFSYDVKMKEKGDIPEGYSVSREKKERFSLILESASTNQTSMYLCASSLGGTGGREQYFGPGTRLTVT.